These 17 T cell receptor beta chains share one sample of origin, sequenced in a study of PD-1 blockade in classical Hodgkin lymphoma. TCRdb's copy holds only in-frame clones and misses some; the assay was immunoSEQ multiplex PCR. The table lists some 53,000 clones, about 89% of them singletons. The time point was: cycle 4 day 1 (C4D1), after around six weeks of nivolumab. There was relapse after autologous stem cell transplantation in every patient, and there was variation in brentuximab vedotin exposure. Source: peripheral blood mononuclear cells (PBMCs), taken before the fourth cycle of nivolumab. Receptor source: a human donor with classical Hodgkin lymphoma.

V is TRBV18 and J is TRBJ1-1; D might be TRBD1 (5 bases). V gave up 6 bases and J gave up 5 bases, with 16 bases separating them. The CDR3 sequence is 14 residues long. Per germline, CDR1 KGHSH and CDR2 LQKENI. CDR3 nucleotides: TGTGCCAGCTCCCCGTACGGGGGAGGGACTGAAGCTTTCTTT. This codes for CASSPYGGGTEAFF.

The gene calls are TRBV4-1 and TRBJ2-7, with D unresolved. V shed 1 base and J shed 6 bases, with 10 bases lying between them. This CDR3 spans 13 amino acids. Germline CDR1 and CDR2: MGHRA and YSYEKL. The CDR3 DNA is TGCGCCAGCAGCCAAGGCATAGCTTTCGAGCAGTACTTC. Its protein is CASSQGIAFEQYF.

This sequence joins TRBV2 and TRBJ2-7, with D maybe TRBD2 (6 bases). With 6 bases removed from V and 2 bases from J, the gap between germline ends came to 8 bases. Per the germline V gene, CDR1 is SNHLY and CDR2 is FYNNEI. CDR3 size: 12 residues. CDR3 sequence: CASSRTTYEQYF. CDR3 sequence (DNA): TGTGCCAGCAGCCGGACTACCTACGAGCAGTACTTC.

The chain links TRBV5-4 to TRBJ2-7; 11 nucleotides line up with TRBD2. This CDR3 spans 14 amino acids. Germline loops: CDR1 SGHNT, CDR2 YYREEE (reference sequence). J gave up 4 bases and V 5 bases, and 5 bases lay outside the gene matches. The CDR3 loop reads CASSIAGGKYEQYF. DNA of the CDR3: TGTGCCAGCAGTATAGCGGGAGGGAAGTACGAGCAGTACTTC.

This clone was seen only a few times. The chain is built from TRBV6-6 and TRBJ2-5, with 7 bases fitting TRBD1. Germline V gene data show CDR1 as MNHNY and CDR2 as SVGAGI (reference sequence). This CDR3 has 13 residues. After removal of 6 bases from V and 5 bases from J, the junction contained 6 bases not matched to a gene. The CDR3 DNA reads as TGTGCCAGCAGGCAGCACAGGGGCGAGACCCAGTACTTC. Protein sequence: CASRQHRGETQYF.

The CDR3 is CASSDFRGDSYNSPLHF. The CDR3 DNA sequence: TGCGCCAGCAGCGACTTCAGGGGGGACTCCTATAATTCACCCCTCCACTTT. This sequence joins TRBV5-1 and TRBJ1-6, with TRBD1 matching over 7 bases. The CDR3 is 17 amino acids. Germline CDR1 SGHRS, CDR2 YFSETQ. V gave up 4 bases and J gave up 0 bases; unmatched junction bases: 7. The full variable domain, in which reference TRBV5-1 and TRBJ1-6 provide the parts outside the CDR3, is KAGVTQTPRYLIKTRGQQVTLSCSPISGHRSVSWYQQTPGQGLQFLFEYFSETQRNKGNFPGRFSGRQFSNSRSEMNVSTLELGDSALYLCASSDFRGDSYNSPLHFGNGTRLTVT.

This chain connects TRBV4-2 to TRBJ2-7, with D perhaps matching TRBD1 or TRBD2 (5 bases each). The V gene's germline CDR1 is LGHNA and CDR2 YNFKEQ. This CDR3 comprises 16 residues. V dropped 0 bases and J dropped 0 bases, with 12 bases sitting between them. CDR3 amino acids: CASSQDLGGNSYEQYF. The DNA of the CDR3 is TGTGCCAGCAGCCAAGATCTTGGGGGAAACTCCTACGAGCAGTACTTC.

The chain combines TRBV5-4 with TRBJ1-3, with a tentative D call TRBD1 (6 bases). CDR1 SGHNT and CDR2 YYREEE come from the germline V gene (reference sequence). The germline V and J ends were trimmed by 0 bases and 0 bases, with 10 bases remaining between them. CDR3 length: 16 amino acids. CDR3 sequence (DNA): TGTGCCAGCAGCTTGGACCCAGGGGTCTCTGGAAACACCATATATTTT. Translated: CASSLDPGVSGNTIYF. The full variable domain, completed using reference TRBV5-4 and TRBJ1-3, is ETGVTQSPTHLIKTRGQQVTLRCSSQSGHNTVSWYQQALGQGPQFIFQYYREEENGRGNFPPRFSGLQFPNYSSELNVNALELDDSALYLCASSLDPGVSGNTIYFGEGSWLTVV.

The chain recombines TRBV5-3 with TRBJ2-7; D not certain. TRBV5-3 is treated as an ORF (open reading frame) with a function not yet certain. The CDR3 runs 10 residues. With 0 bases removed from V and 5 bases from J, the gap between germline ends came to 0 bases. CDR3 amino acids: CARSLDEQYF. In DNA form, the CDR3 reads TGTGCCAGAAGCTTGGACGAGCAGTACTTC.

CDR3 sequence: CASSLDLASSYEQYF. Here the CDR3 DNA reads TGTGCCAGCAGCTTAGACCTAGCGAGCTCCTACGAGCAGTACTTC. The genes are TRBV7-9 and TRBJ2-7, with a tentative D call TRBD2 (6 bases). This CDR3 is 15 amino acids long. CDR1 SEHNR and CDR2 FQNEAQ come from the germline V gene (reference sequence). Trimming took off 1 base at V and 0 bases at J, with 10 bases between the two ends.

V usage is TRBV11-2 and J usage is TRBJ1-1, with D possibly TRBD1 on 6 matching bases. Germline lookup yields CDR1 SGHAT and CDR2 FQNNGV. Trimming took 6 bases from V and 5 from J, leaving 22 bases between them. The CDR3 extends over 16 amino acids. The CDR3 bases are TGTGCCAGCAGTTTCGGGGGTACAGGGTATCGGACTGAAGCTTTCTTT. Translating gives CASSFGGTGYRTEAFF.

The chain employs TRBV10-2 and TRBJ2-1; 7 nucleotides agree with TRBD1. Germline CDR1 and CDR2: WSHSY and SAAADI. V shed 2 bases and J 10 bases; nucleotides not matched to a gene: 8. This CDR3 comprises 14 residues. The DNA for the CDR3 is TGCGCCAGCAGTGAGGCCGCGACAGGGCCCGAGCAGTTCTTC. It yields the protein CASSEAATGPEQFF.

The chain has TRBV5-1 and TRBJ1-6; 7 bases are shared with TRBD1. With 0 bases clipped from V and 7 bases from J, the junction kept 7 bases outside the gene matches. Germline CDR1 is SGHRS and CDR2 is YFSETQ. The CDR3 length is 16 residues. The CDR3 coding sequence is TGCGCCAGCAGCTTGGTGTCAGGGGGTCCGAATTCACCCCTCCACTTT. Amino acid sequence: CASSLVSGGPNSPLHF.

This chain connects TRBV19 to TRBJ2-7; 7 bases are shared with TRBD2. This CDR3 spans 15 amino acids. In germline, CDR1 is LNHDA, CDR2 SQIVND (reference sequence). V was clipped by 5 bases and J by 2 bases; unmatched bases: 9. CDR3 nucleotide sequence: TGTGCCAGTAGTCCCCGTGGACTAGAGGCCTACGAGCAGTACTTC. Translated: CASSPRGLEAYEQYF.

CDR3 in DNA: TGTGCCAGCAGGTCCGGACTGAACAATGAGCAGTTCTTC. Its translation is CASRSGLNNEQFF. This chain connects TRBV5-7 to TRBJ2-1; possibly TRBD2 for D (5 bases). TRBV5-7 is classed as an ORF, of uncertain function. The CDR3 has 13 amino acids. With 5 bases removed from V and 5 bases from J, the gap between germline ends came to 11 bases.

The V call is TRBV13, the J call TRBJ2-3, with 9 bases that match TRBD2. The CDR3 runs 17 residues. V lost 2 bases and J lost 2; bases outside the gene matches: 8. Germline V lookup: CDR1 PRHDT, CDR2 FYEKMQ (reference sequence). Written as DNA, the CDR3 is TGTGCCAGCAGCTTAATGGGCGGGGGGGCTATCACAGATACGCAGTATTTT. Translated, it gives CASSLMGGGAITDTQYF.

V gene TRBV7-2 combines with J gene TRBJ2-7; 10 bases match TRBD2. Germline V CDR1 and CDR2: SGHTA, FQGNSA. The CDR3 is 15 residues long. Trimming cost V 4 bases and J 6 bases; bases outside gene matches: 9. CDR3 loop: CASSSTGASGGEQYF. The CDR3 DNA reads TGTGCCAGCAGCTCGACGGGGGCTAGCGGGGGCGAGCAGTACTTC.